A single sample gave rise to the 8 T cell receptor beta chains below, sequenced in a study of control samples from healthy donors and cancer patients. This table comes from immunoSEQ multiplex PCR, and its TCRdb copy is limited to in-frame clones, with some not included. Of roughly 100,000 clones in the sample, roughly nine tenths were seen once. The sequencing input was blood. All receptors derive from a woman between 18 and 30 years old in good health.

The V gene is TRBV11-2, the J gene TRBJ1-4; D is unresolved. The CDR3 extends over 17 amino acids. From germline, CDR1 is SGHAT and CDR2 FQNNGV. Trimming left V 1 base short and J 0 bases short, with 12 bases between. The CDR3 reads CASSLGRAGATNEKLFF. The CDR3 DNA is TGTGCCAGCAGCTTAGGTAGGGCAGGAGCAACTAATGAAAAACTGTTTTTT.

The CDR3 DNA follows: TGTGCCAGCAGTTTCCCGAGCACTGAAGCTTTCTTT. It encodes CASSFPSTEAFF. This rearrangement joins TRBV12-3 or TRBV12-4 to TRBJ1-1, with D unresolved. Trimming removed 3 bases from V and 4 bases from J, with 6 bases in between. This CDR3 region has 12 residues.

CDR3 loop: CASSLGGILNTEAFF. The CDR3 coding sequence is TGTGCCAGCAGTTTAGGAGGGATCCTGAACACTGAAGCTTTCTTT. The J gene is TRBJ1-1, the V gene TRBV27; D remains unclear. Trimming cost V 2 bases and J 0 bases, with 10 bases left between them. This CDR3 contains 15 residues. Germline CDR1 MNHEY, CDR2 SMNVEV (reference sequence).

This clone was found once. CDR3 in DNA: TGCGCCAGCAGCCGCGTACGGCCAGGGGTCTCTGGGGCCAACGTCCTGACTTTC. Translated, it gives CASSRVRPGVSGANVLTF. V is TRBV4-1 and J is TRBJ2-6; TRBD1 is a possible D gene (6 bases). Trimming took off 4 bases at V and 0 bases at J, with 16 bases between the two ends. Germline V lookup: CDR1 MGHRA, CDR2 YSYEKL. This CDR3 contains 18 residues.

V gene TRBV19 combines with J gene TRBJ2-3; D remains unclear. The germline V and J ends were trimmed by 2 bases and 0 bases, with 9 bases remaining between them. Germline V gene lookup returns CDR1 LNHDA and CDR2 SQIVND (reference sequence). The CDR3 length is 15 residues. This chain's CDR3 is CASSIRAFSTDTQYF. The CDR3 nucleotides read TGTGCCAGTAGTATAAGGGCATTTAGCACAGATACGCAGTATTTT.

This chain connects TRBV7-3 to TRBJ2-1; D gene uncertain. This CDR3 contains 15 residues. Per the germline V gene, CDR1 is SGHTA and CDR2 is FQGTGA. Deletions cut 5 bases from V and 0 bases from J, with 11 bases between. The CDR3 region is CASSAHSSSYNEQFF. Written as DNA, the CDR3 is TGTGCCAGCAGCGCCCACTCGAGCTCCTACAATGAGCAGTTCTTC.

The CDR3 region is CASSFGTSGFNEQFF. Here the CDR3 DNA reads TGTGCCAGCAGCTTTGGGACTAGCGGTTTCAATGAGCAGTTCTTC. The gene calls are TRBV13 and TRBJ2-1; the match to TRBD2 covers 11 bases. CDR1 and CDR2 from the germline V gene are PRHDT and FYEKMQ (reference sequence). This CDR3 is built from 15 residues. With 3 bases clipped from V and 6 bases from J, the junction kept 4 bases outside the gene matches.

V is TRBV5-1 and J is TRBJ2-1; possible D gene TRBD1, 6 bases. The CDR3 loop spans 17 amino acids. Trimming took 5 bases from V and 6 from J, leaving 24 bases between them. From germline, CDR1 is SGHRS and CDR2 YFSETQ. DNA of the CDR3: TGCGCCAGCAGTACACCACCCGACAGGCCGCTCCGCAATGAGCAGTTCTTC. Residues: CASSTPPDRPLRNEQFF.